This T cell receptor beta chain comes out of a study of blood T cell repertoires in COVID-19. Study-wide context: Spain, Italy and the United States supplied samples that represented acute and convalescent COVID-19. T cells, B-cell-depleted T cells, or PBMCs supplied cDNA or gDNA.

Looked up from germline, CDR1 is MNHEY and CDR2 is SVGAGI. J gave up 7 bases and V 5 bases, and 6 bases lay outside the gene matches. The CDR3 length is 14 residues. Authors' methods: From reference gene primer amplification, estimates of nucleated cell counts were derived. Here immunoSEQ multiplex PCR was the method, and the copy in TCRdb shows in-frame clones only, minus some. The DNA was the basis for D and trimming; V, J and clone size are from that table. The data hold about 73,000 clones, with about four fifths observed a single time. The gene calls are TRBV6-5 and TRBJ1-4; 8 bases match TRBD1. The receptor comes from a woman in her sixties with acute or convalescent COVID-19. The specimen sequenced was peripheral blood. CDR3 nucleotide sequence: TGTGCCAGCAGTCCGACAGGGGCTGGTGAAAAACTGTTTTTT. Translation gives CASSPTGAGEKLFF.